The rows below give T cell receptor beta chains drawn from one sample of a study of cytomegalovirus exposure and HLA in healthy donors. This table comes from immunoSEQ multiplex PCR, and its TCRdb copy is limited to in-frame clones, with some not included. Its listing shows under 200,000 clones. Sequenced: PBMCs. Receptors were obtained from a man aged 25-45 years in good health and CMV-seronegative. Both conserved end residues are part of each CDR3. D genes are given only for firm matches.

v_gene: TRBV25-1
j_gene: TRBJ1-1
d_gene: TRBD1
CDR3aa: CASSDHRGPWDEAFF
CDR3nt: TGTGCCAGCAGTGACCACAGGGGGCCTTGGGATGAAGCTTTCTTT

v_gene: TRBV7-2
j_gene: TRBJ2-7
d_gene: TRBD2
CDR3aa: CASSSRGLAGVRLYF
CDR3nt: TGTGCCAGCAGCTCCCGGGGACTAGCGGGAGTGAGGCTGTACTTC

v_gene: TRBV12-5
j_gene: TRBJ1-2
d_gene: .
CDR3aa: CASGLMGSGGYTF
CDR3nt: TGTGCTAGTGGTTTGATGGGGTCGGGAGGCTACACCTTC

v_gene: TRBV6-5
j_gene: TRBJ2-7
d_gene: TRBD1
CDR3aa: CASSLGTGSYEQYF
CDR3nt: TGTGCCAGCAGCCTAGGGACAGGAAGCTACGAGCAGTACTTC

v_gene: TRBV18
j_gene: TRBJ2-2
d_gene: .
CDR3aa: CASSPRTGTNTGELFF
CDR3nt: TGTGCCAGCTCACCACGGACGGGAACGAACACCGGGGAGCTGTTTTTT

v_gene: TRBV27
j_gene: TRBJ1-5
d_gene: .
CDR3aa: CASRTTGRGQPQHF
CDR3nt: TGTGCCAGCAGAACCACAGGGCGGGGGCAGCCCCAGCATTTT

v_gene: TRBV6-5
j_gene: TRBJ1-1
d_gene: .
CDR3aa: CASLGYDWNTEAFF
CDR3nt: TGTGCCAGCTTAGGTTACGACTGGAACACTGAAGCTTTCTTT

v_gene: TRBV7-2
j_gene: TRBJ1-4
d_gene: TRBD1
CDR3aa: CASSYEPGQGNEKLFF
CDR3nt: TGTGCCAGCAGCTATGAACCGGGACAGGGTAATGAAAAACTGTTTTTT

v_gene: TRBV15
j_gene: TRBJ2-7
d_gene: .
CDR3aa: CATSREVAGLGDEQYF
CDR3nt: TGTGCCACCAGCAGAGAGGTGGCGGGTCTCGGGGACGAGCAGTACTTC

v_gene: TRBV19
j_gene: TRBJ2-3
d_gene: TRBD2
CDR3aa: CASSTGTSGLSDTQYF
CDR3nt: TGTGCCAGTAGTACTGGGACTAGCGGGTTGTCAGATACGCAGTATTTT